The rows below give T cell receptor beta chains drawn from one sample of a study of Ad26.COV2.S vaccination and SARS-CoV-2 variants. Assay: immunoSEQ multiplex PCR; the TCRdb copy retains only in-frame clones and omits some. Of approximately 500,000 clones listed, roughly nine tenths are singletons. Specimen: peripheral blood, collected in a trial of Ad26.COV2.S vaccine versus placebo. These receptors all stem from a person aged 18 to 59 who received the Ad26.COV2.S COVID-19 vaccine or a placebo. Each CDR3 is given with its conserved first and last residue. The D gene is left open where the match is weak. Rows may omit the clone size; those that give it use once, few, many or a size class.

J gene | D gene | V gene | clone size | CDR3 protein | CDR3 DNA
TRBJ1-1 | TRBD1 | TRBV7-2 | once | CASSLDRGTEAFF | TGTGCCAGCAGTTTAGACAGGGGCACTGAAGCTTTCTTT
TRBJ2-5 | TRBD1 | TRBV2 | . | CASRGTGLGQETQYF | TGTGCCAGCCGGGGGACAGGTTTGGGCCAAGAGACCCAGTACTTC
TRBJ2-7 | . | TRBV18 | . | CASSPRGGGSSYEQYF | TGTGCCAGCTCACCGCGCGGAGGGGGTAGCTCCTACGAGCAGTACTTC
TRBJ2-1 | . | TRBV28 | . | CASSSTGNNEQFF | TGTGCCAGCAGTTCGACAGGCAACAATGAGCAGTTCTTC
TRBJ2-2 | . | TRBV5-1 | . | CASSLKGDGAGELFF | TGCGCCAGCAGCTTGAAGGGGGATGGTGCCGGGGAGCTGTTTTTT
TRBJ2-3 | . | TRBV28 | . | CASSSQDTQYF | TGTGCCAGCAGTTCCCAAGATACGCAGTATTTT
TRBJ2-1 | . | TRBV3-1/TRBV3-2 | . | CASSQTGTQDNEQFF | TGTGCCAGCAGCCAAACCGGGACTCAGGACAATGAGCAGTTCTTC
TRBJ2-1 | TRBD1 | TRBV7-3 | . | CASSSTGTGKGEQFF | TGTGCCAGCAGCTCCACCGGGACAGGGAAGGGTGAGCAGTTCTTC
TRBJ1-1 | TRBD1 | TRBV27 | . | CASSYDRVRTEAFF | TGTGCCAGCAGTTACGACAGGGTAAGAACTGAAGCTTTCTTT
TRBJ1-2 | . | TRBV6-6 | . | CASSSGTENNYGYTF | TGTGCCAGCAGTTCGGGGACGGAAAATAACTATGGCTACACCTTC
TRBJ2-1 | . | TRBV11-2 | . | CASSATDYPRNEQFF | TGTGCCAGCAGCGCGACAGACTATCCCCGCAATGAGCAGTTCTTC
TRBJ1-2 | TRBD1 | TRBV28 | . | CASSTLRDRGLWYGYTF | TGTGCCAGCAGTACCCTCCGGGACAGGGGCCTTTGGTATGGCTACACCTTC
TRBJ1-1 | TRBD1 | TRBV5-6 | . | CASSLAGGANTEAFF | TGTGCCAGCAGCTTGGCAGGGGGCGCGAACACTGAAGCTTTCTTT
TRBJ1-1 | . | TRBV19 | once | CASQGVAEAFF | TGTGCCAGTCAAGGGGTAGCTGAAGCTTTCTTT
TRBJ2-7 | . | TRBV6-6 | . | CASIFYPGAGEQYF | TGTGCCAGCATATTCTACCCGGGGGCGGGCGAGCAGTACTTC
TRBJ2-3 | . | TRBV3-1/TRBV3-2 | few | CASSQGGADTQYF | TGTGCCAGCAGCCAAGGAGGGGCAGATACGCAGTATTTT
TRBJ2-7 | . | TRBV24-1 | . | CATSGRAHEQYF | TGTGCCACCAGTGGCAGGGCCCACGAGCAGTACTTC
TRBJ1-1 | . | TRBV19 | . | CASTKQASGNTEAFF | TGTGCCAGTACGAAGCAGGCGTCAGGGAACACTGAAGCTTTCTTT
TRBJ1-2 | . | TRBV30 | hyperexpanded | CAWPRGQGGYTF | TGTGCCTGGCCCCGGGGCCAGGGGGGCTACACCTTC
TRBJ2-6 | TRBD1 | TRBV4-3 | . | CASSSGGSGANVLTF | TGCGCCAGCAGTTCAGGGGGCTCGGGGGCCAACGTCCTGACTTTC
TRBJ2-2 | TRBD1 | TRBV10-3 | . | CAISGTGGDTGELFF | TGTGCCATCAGCGGGACAGGGGGTGACACCGGGGAGCTGTTTTTT
TRBJ2-7 | TRBD1 | TRBV15 | . | CATSRDRIQGAYEQYF | TGTGCCACCAGCAGAGATCGGATTCAGGGGGCCTACGAGCAGTACTTC
TRBJ2-1 | . | TRBV5-6 | . | CASSPRGANEQFF | TGTGCCAGCAGCCCCAGGGGGGCCAATGAGCAGTTCTTC
TRBJ1-1 | . | TRBV25-1 | . | CASRETGSGTEAFF | TGTGCCAGCAGGGAGACGGGGTCAGGCACTGAAGCTTTCTTT
TRBJ1-2 | . | TRBV2 | . | CASVPYGSMRGYTF | TGTGCCAGCGTCCCTTACGGCTCGATGCGGGGCTACACCTTC
TRBJ1-1 | . | TRBV28 | . | CASGRGIAEAFF | TGTGCCAGCGGGAGGGGGATAGCTGAAGCTTTCTTT
TRBJ2-1 | TRBD2 | TRBV27 | . | CASSLYWTSEEMWQFF | TGTGCCAGCAGTTTATATTGGACTAGTGAGGAGATGTGGCAGTTCTTC
TRBJ2-7 | . | TRBV4-1 | . | CASSLADGYRGGQYF | TGCGCCAGCAGCCTAGCGGACGGGTATAGAGGAGGGCAGTACTTC
TRBJ2-2 | . | TRBV11-3 | few | CASSLMGGELFF | TGTGCCAGCAGCTTAATGGGCGGGGAGCTGTTTTTT
TRBJ2-1 | . | TRBV7-3 | . | CASSLSQLPDNEQFF | TGTGCCAGCAGCTTATCTCAGCTACCCGACAATGAGCAGTTCTTC
TRBJ1-4 | . | TRBV4-3 | . | CASSRTVNNEKLFF | TGCGCCAGCAGCCGGACGGTGAATAATGAAAAACTGTTTTTT
TRBJ2-2 | . | TRBV7-2 | . | CASLRGPDTRELFF | TGTGCCAGCCTCCGAGGGCCAGATACCAGGGAGCTGTTTTTT
TRBJ2-7 | TRBD2 | TRBV4-2 | . | CASSQALAGSYEQYF | TGTGCCAGCAGCCAAGCACTAGCGGGTTCCTACGAGCAGTACTTC
TRBJ2-1 | . | TRBV2 | . | CASSPWFGASYNEQFF | TGTGCCAGCAGTCCCTGGTTCGGGGCCTCCTACAATGAGCAGTTCTTC
TRBJ2-1 | . | TRBV7-6 | once | CASSLVGARDNEQFF | TGTGCCAGCAGCTTAGTTGGGGCCAGGGACAATGAGCAGTTCTTC
TRBJ2-3 | . | TRBV10-3 | . | CAISLGDTQYF | TGTGCCATCTCTTTAGGCGATACGCAGTATTTT
TRBJ2-5 | . | TRBV20-1 | . | CSASWVGGIGTGETQYF | TGCAGTGCTAGTTGGGTCGGCGGGATAGGGACTGGTGAGACCCAGTACTTC
TRBJ2-3 | TRBD2 | TRBV7-3 | . | CASSQAGGSTDTQYF | TGTGCCAGCAGTCAAGCGGGAGGGAGCACAGATACGCAGTATTTT
TRBJ1-1 | TRBD1 | TRBV19 | few | CASSPIPGQGITEAFF | TGTGCCAGTAGTCCGATACCGGGACAGGGGATTACTGAAGCTTTCTTT
TRBJ2-1 | . | TRBV28 | . | CASSISGVGNEQFF | TGTGCCAGCAGTATTAGCGGAGTCGGGAATGAGCAGTTCTTC
TRBJ2-1 | . | TRBV5-1 | . | CASSLGLSWTETRNEQFF | TGCGCCAGCAGCTTGGGGCTCTCCTGGACAGAGACGCGCAATGAGCAGTTCTTC
TRBJ2-2 | TRBD2 | TRBV29-1 | . | CSVEEAGGLGSGELFF | TGCAGCGTTGAGGAAGCGGGAGGGCTTGGTTCCGGGGAGCTGTTTTTT
TRBJ2-3 | TRBD2 | TRBV2 | . | CASSLAGRGTDTQYF | TGTGCCAGCAGCCTCGCCGGGAGGGGAACAGATACGCAGTATTTT
TRBJ2-5 | . | TRBV19 | . | CASSVKRSGETQYF | TGTGCCAGTAGTGTTAAAAGGTCCGGGGAGACCCAGTACTTC
TRBJ2-7 | . | TRBV30 | . | CAWSVGRVYEQYF | TGTGCCTGGAGTGTGGGCAGGGTGTACGAGCAGTACTTC
TRBJ2-1 | TRBD2 | TRBV27 | . | CASRGSGYNEQFF | TGTGCCAGCAGGGGTAGCGGGTACAATGAGCAGTTCTTC
TRBJ1-2 | . | TRBV28 | . | CASRGRKGYYGYTF | TGTGCCAGCAGGGGGCGTAAGGGCTACTATGGCTACACCTTC
TRBJ2-5 | . | TRBV5-1 | . | CASSLVQRQEWAQYF | TGCGCCAGCAGCTTGGTTCAGCGCCAGGAATGGGCCCAGTACTTC
TRBJ1-2 | . | TRBV30 | . | CAWSGYGYTF | TGTGCCTGGTCTGGCTATGGCTACACCTTC
TRBJ2-1 | . | TRBV5-4 | . | CASSTASPAKMTNEQFF | TGTGCCAGCAGCACCGCGTCCCCCGCTAAAATGACTAATGAGCAGTTCTTC
TRBJ2-3 | . | TRBV30 | . | CAWSVLGTQYF | TGTGCCTGGAGTGTGTTAGGTACGCAGTATTTT
TRBJ2-7 | TRBD2 | TRBV14 | once | CASSPSGTRSSYEQYF | TGTGCCAGCAGCCCTAGCGGGACTAGAAGCTCCTACGAGCAGTACTTC
TRBJ1-4 | . | TRBV7-9 | . | CASSAGFSEKLFF | TGTGCCAGCAGCGCCGGATTTTCCGAAAAACTGTTTTTT
TRBJ2-1 | . | TRBV27 | . | CASSLTRQAWYNEQFF | TGTGCCAGCAGTTTAACCCGACAGGCCTGGTACAATGAGCAGTTCTTC
TRBJ1-1 | . | TRBV7-2 | . | CASSRGLGEGNTEAFF | TGTGCCAGCAGTAGGGGTCTTGGGGAGGGAAACACTGAAGCTTTCTTT
TRBJ2-5 | TRBD1 | TRBV7-2 | . | CASSSGTDRTQYF | TGTGCCAGCAGCTCGGGGACAGATAGGACCCAGTACTTC
TRBJ1-4 | TRBD1 | TRBV9 | . | CASSGTGVPNEKLFF | TGTGCCAGCAGCGGAACAGGGGTTCCTAATGAAAAACTGTTTTTT
TRBJ2-3 | . | TRBV24-1 | . | CATSDLPGLSRVDTQYF | TGTGCCACCAGTGATCTCCCGGGACTTTCGAGGGTGGATACGCAGTATTTT
TRBJ2-3 | . | TRBV11-3 | . | CASSLDGRGAVQYF | TGTGCCAGCAGCTTAGATGGTCGAGGCGCGGTGCAGTATTTT